The 6 T cell receptor beta chains in this list originate from one sample, sequenced in a study of shared clonotypes between healthy human individuals (dated by TCRdb to the early 2020s). Receptors were amplified or captured by the immunoSEQ multiplex PCR assay. Drawn from immuneACCESS, this table holds only the in-frame rearrangements with V and J called that TCRdb kept. Clones are partly lost; checked studies trace under half to an unresolved V gene and leave the rest unexplained. For this sample the table gives a few hundred thousand clones, of which over 70% were detected only once. The top ten clones comprise more than 9% of the sample. Material: memory CD4+ T cells sorted from blood. The sample's cell subset or site label, decoded: CD45RA-negative fraction. The receptors shown here come from a man younger than 40 in good health.

The V gene is TRBV14, the J gene TRBJ2-7, with D unresolved. Trimming took 1 base from V and 5 from J, leaving 6 bases between them. CDR1 and CDR2 (germline): SGHDN, FVKESK. This CDR3 contains 12 residues. The DNA of the CDR3 is TGTGCCAGCAGCCAAGTTCGCCACGAGCAGTACTTC. Encoded protein: CASSQVRHEQYF.

The gene calls are TRBV6-1 and TRBJ1-4; D unresolved. Trimming took 4 bases from V and 7 from J, leaving 7 bases between them. Germline CDR1 reads MNHNS; CDR2 reads SASEGT. The CDR3 length is 12 residues. The CDR3 coding sequence is TGTGCCAGCAGTGGGCCGACTGAAAAACTGTTTTTT. This encodes CASSGPTEKLFF.

The rearrangement joins TRBV5-4 to TRBJ2-6, with D uncertain. CDR3 length: 16 amino acids. The V gene lost 0 bases and the J gene lost 0 bases, with 7 bases spanning the gap. The germline V gene has CDR1 SGHNT and CDR2 YYREEE (reference sequence). As DNA, the CDR3 is TGTGCCAGCAGCTTGGCGGCGAACTCTGGGGCCAACGTCCTGACTTTC. Amino acid sequence: CASSLAANSGANVLTF.

The rearrangement joins TRBV5-7 to TRBJ2-7; no reliable D call. TRBV5-7 qualifies as an ORF whose function is uncertain. The CDR3 totals 13 residues. Trimming took off 2 bases at V and 2 bases at J, with 8 bases between the two ends. The CDR3 DNA sequence: TGTGCCAGCAGCTTCGCTACTACCTACGAGCAGTACTTC. Amino acid sequence: CASSFATTYEQYF.

This clone appeared once. CDR3 coding DNA: TGTGCCAGCACCGACGACAGAAACACCGGGGAGCTGTTTTTT. This gives the protein CASTDDRNTGELFF. V gene TRBV7-3 combines with J gene TRBJ2-2, with a possible D match to TRBD1 (5 bases). V was cut by 7 bases and J by 2 bases, with 11 bases left in between. CDR1 is SGHTA, CDR2 FQGTGA, per germline. This CDR3 has 14 amino acids.

In this sample, this clone turned up once. This chain connects TRBV6-1 to TRBJ2-2; D is unresolved. The CDR3 runs to 15 residues. Per germline, CDR1 MNHNS and CDR2 SASEGT. V dropped 5 bases and J dropped 0 bases, with 10 bases sitting between them. The CDR3 sequence: CASSTTAANTGELFF. The CDR3 bases are TGTGCCAGCAGTACGACCGCGGCGAACACCGGGGAGCTGTTTTTT.